The 10 T cell receptor beta chains listed next were all sequenced from one sample in a study of T-cell reconstitution after alpha-beta-depleted transplantation in children. Unique molecular identifiers were incorporated into the prepared TCRbeta library. Each CDR3 protein gets one entry after TCRdb re-called the PCR reads with MiXCR. The sample records 230,000 or so distinct CDR3 sequences, about 9.6% being singletons. The sequencing here drew on PBMCs from the stem cell graft donor, taken from the stem cell graft. These receptors were collected from a human donor who donated a stem cell graft to a child with SCID.

The sample holds many counts of this clonotype. The gene calls are TRBV7-2 and TRBJ2-5; D could derive from TRBD1 or TRBD2 (5 bases each). Trimming left V 3 bases short and J 4 bases short, with 9 bases between. Germline CDR1 reads SGHTA; CDR2 reads FQGNSA. The CDR3 runs to 13 residues. CDR3 nucleotides: TGTGCCAGCAGCTTTTGGGGGTCAGAGACCCAGTACTTC. This codes for CASSFWGSETQYF.

This clonotype was picked up many times. The gene calls are TRBV20-1 and TRBJ2-1; maybe TRBD1 (6 bases). The CDR3 length is 13 residues. Germline V lookup: CDR1 DFQATT, CDR2 SNEGSKA (reference sequence). V was pared by 1 base and J by 7 bases, with 11 bases between. The CDR3 loop reads CSARGDRLNEQFF. Here the CDR3 DNA reads TGCAGTGCTAGAGGCGACAGGCTTAATGAGCAGTTCTTC.

The J gene is TRBJ1-1, the V gene TRBV7-6, with TRBD1 matching 7 bases. Trimming removed 2 bases from V and 5 bases from J; junction bases left unmatched: 5. The CDR3 is 14 amino acids. Germline loops: CDR1 SGHVS, CDR2 FNYEAQ. The CDR3 region has the DNA TGTGCCAGCAGCTTACCCGGGACAGCGACTGAAGCTTTCTTT. Translated, it gives CASSLPGTATEAFF. Full variable domain (rest looked up from reference TRBV7-6 and TRBJ1-1): GAGVSQSPRYKVTKRGQDVALRCDPISGHVSLYWYRQALGQGPEFLTYFNYEAQQDKSGLPNDRFSAERPEGSISTLTIQRTEQRDSAMYRCASSLPGTATEAFFGQGTRLTVV.

About this clonotype: A much larger clone lies one base from this, so it may be a read error. The J gene is TRBJ1-4, the V gene TRBV7-3, with D perhaps matching TRBD1 (5 bases). From germline, CDR1 is SGHTA and CDR2 FQGTGA. V lost 3 bases to trimming and J lost 8 bases, with 10 bases between them. The CDR3 runs to 13 residues. CDR3 loop: CASSFGACEKLFF. Here the CDR3 DNA reads TGTGCCAGCAGCTTTGGGGCATGCGAAAAACTGTTTTTT.

The sample holds many counts of this clonotype. The J gene is TRBJ1-1, the V gene TRBV2; D remains ambiguous. The germline V gene encodes CDR1 SNHLY and CDR2 FYNNEI. There are 12 residues in the CDR3. The V and J ends lost 3 bases and 5 bases respectively, with 7 bases between them. The CDR3 DNA reads as TGTGCCAGCAGTGAGGGTGGGACTGAAGCTTTCTTT. It is translated as CASSEGGTEAFF. Based on the CDR3 plus reference TRBV2 and TRBJ1-1, the full variable domain is EPEVTQTPSHQVTQMGQEVILRCVPISNHLYFYWYRQILGQKVEFLVSFYNNEISEKSEIFDDQFSVERPDGSNFTLKIRSTKLEDSAMYFCASSEGGTEAFFGQGTRLTVV.

This clonotype was seen repeatedly, ten times or more. V gene TRBV5-1 combines with J gene TRBJ2-3; 10 positions match TRBD1. Germline lookup yields CDR1 SGHRS and CDR2 YFSETQ. This CDR3 is built from 15 residues. After removal of 3 bases from V and 8 bases from J, the junction contained 9 bases not matched to a gene. The CDR3 DNA reads as TGCGCCAGCAGCTCCCCGGGACAGGGGAGGGGTACGCAGTATTTT. It translates to CASSSPGQGRGTQYF. Drawing the rest from reference TRBV5-1 and TRBJ2-3, the complete variable domain is KAGVTQTPRYLIKTRGQQVTLSCSPISGHRSVSWYQQTPGQGLQFLFEYFSETQRNKGNFPGRFSGRQFSNSRSEMNVSTLELGDSALYLCASSSPGQGRGTQYFGPGTRLTVL.

This clonotype was found a few times. The V call is TRBV5-1, the J call TRBJ2-6, with 9 bases identical to TRBD1. V lost 2 bases and J lost 1; bases outside the gene matches: 7. The CDR3 is 18 residues long. Germline loops: CDR1 SGHRS, CDR2 YFSETQ. In DNA form, the CDR3 reads TGCGCCAGCAGCTTCAGCCGACAGGGGGGATCTGGGGCCAACGTCCTGACTTTC. Its protein product is CASSFSRQGGSGANVLTF.

Many counts were recorded for this clonotype. The chain links TRBV15 to TRBJ1-2, with D possibly TRBD1 on 6 matching bases. CDR1 is LNHNV, CDR2 YYDKDF, per germline (reference sequence). V lost 5 bases and J lost 7, with 17 bases in between. The CDR3 contains 14 residues. CDR3 sequence: CATSYNLQGPGYTF. In DNA form, the CDR3 reads TGTGCCACCAGCTATAACCTACAGGGTCCTGGCTACACCTTC. The whole variable domain, remainder taken from reference TRBV15 and TRBJ1-2, is DAMVIQNPRYQVTQFGKPVTLSCSQTLNHNVMYWYQQKSSQAPKLLFHYYDKDFNNEADTPDNFQSRRPNTSFCFLDIRSPGLGDTAMYLCATSYNLQGPGYTFGSGTRLTVV.

V and J are TRBV7-2 and TRBJ1-6, with D possibly TRBD1 on 6 matching bases. Germline V gene sequence: CDR1 SGHTA, CDR2 FQGNSA. The CDR3 totals 17 residues. Trimming cost V 5 bases and J 0 bases, with 14 bases left between them. CDR3 sequence: CASSRGGRSSYNSPLHF. In DNA, the CDR3 is TGTGCCAGCAGCCGAGGGGGACGGAGCTCCTATAATTCACCCCTCCACTTT.

Turning to this clonotype: This may stem from a read error, because a much larger clone lies one nucleotide away. The V call is TRBV7-8, the J call TRBJ2-1; TRBD2 aligns across 8 bases. The CDR3 runs 16 residues. Germline CDR1 and CDR2: SGHVS and FQNEAQ. The junction had 12 bases not matched to a gene; V was cut back by 2 bases and J by 9 bases. CDR3 coding DNA: TGTGCCAGCAGCTTATCCCTGGTAGGGACTAGTGGTGAGCAGTTCTTC. This encodes CASSLSLVGTSGEQFF.